This paragraph reports one TCR beta chain. The antigen is unknown. The repertoire was sequenced with immunoSEQ multiplex PCR; TCRdb's copy has only in-frame clones and lacks some. This sample has tens of thousands of clones, with 80% to 85% found just once. Time point: after dendritic cell vaccination, including at tumor progression/relapse. None of the glioblastoma patients had an isocitrate dehydrogenase mutation. These data originate in a study of glioma-infiltrating T cells after dendritic cell vaccination. In the study overall: Dendritic cells derived from monocytes and pulsed with autologous tumor lysate formed the vaccine. Whole-study results and caveats: Estimated pretreatment TIL content predicted outcome after dendritic cell vaccination.

Trimming removed 3 bases from V and 1 base from J; junction bases left unmatched: 5. This CDR3 has 17 amino acids. Per the germline V gene, CDR1 is SGHNT and CDR2 is YYREEE (reference sequence). The V and J genes are TRBV5-4 and TRBJ2-2, with 11 bases matching TRBD1. This specimen consisted of blood, obtained after dendritic cell vaccination. The origin of this receptor is a human donor with glioblastoma. CDR3 in amino acids: CASSSRTGGLNTGELFF. The DNA for the CDR3 is TGTGCCAGCAGCTCAAGGACAGGGGGCCTGAACACCGGGGAGCTGTTTTTT.